This T cell receptor beta chain was obtained from a study of T cell responses to AZD1222 COVID-19 vaccine (dated by TCRdb to about 2021). Regarding the study in general: TCR sequencing covered 230 to 250 trial participants: 200 to 220 given two doses of AZD1222 and 26 given two doses of MenACWY control vaccine. Trial participants were enrolled into age subgroups of 18-55, 56-69 and 70-plus years, which contained 148, 28 and 57 TCR-sequenced participants, respectively.

Remarks on this clone: Its binding antigen is unknown. Base qualities were left out, and no much larger clone turns up one base away.

In light of the paper, this sample's time point label describes: about 28 days (+/-7) after the second vaccine dose. AZD1222 recipients whose second dose came at about 4 weeks and those whose second dose came at about 12 weeks were combined into one group, since spike-specific TCR depth and breadth did not differ between the two schedules. Vaccinee samples came from UK trials COV001 and COV002, including a single-blind randomized controlled phase 2/3 trial of AZD1222 (ChAdOx1 nCoV-19) in healthy adults. For TCRbeta chain sequencing, PBMC samples from trial participants were taken at day 0 and at day 28 after the second dose. The CDR3 regions of human TCRbeta chains were analyzed by immunosequencing. Per the source publication's procedure: Repertoire TCRs were checked for matches against a reference library of SARS-CoV-2-specific TCRs that had been generated using the MIRA antigen-specificity platform. Breadth was defined as the fraction of unique TCRs that were SARS-CoV-2-associated. Depth was defined as the fraction of total T cells that were SARS-CoV-2-associated. Using the MIRA data, each spike-specific TCR was assigned both to the spike region to which the TCR was reactive and to a CD4 or CD8 class. Log10-transformed breadth and depth values were compared by one-way ANOVA with Sidak's multiple comparisons tests. TCRdb limited this immuneACCESS table to in-frame rearrangements with V and J called. A share of clones is missing; checked studies link under half to unresolved V genes, and the rest is unexplained. Clone size and the V and J calls come from that table; the DNA yielded D and trimming. Present in this sample are 120,000 or so clones, 70% to 90% of which were seen just once. The top ten constitute roughly 4% of the sample.

Summary of the overall study and its limitations: In the small 56-69-year group, the increase in depth fell short of significance, most likely because of low power. Because no day 14 peak-response samples were available, the repertoires could be characterized only after the peak T cell response. Conclusions about previously exposed vaccinees are limited, since just five or six AZD1222 recipients were seropositive for SARS-CoV-2 at baseline. A significant rise in spike-specific TCR breadth and depth was observed after two AZD1222 doses relative to day 0 and relative to MenACWY recipients. Vaccine-associated CD4 TCRs spanned the whole spike protein, with dominant responses in regions 160-218 and 743-854. Participants were mostly white British, with more females than males. The authors suggested clonal diversity may have been underestimated. Reportedly, close to half of the unique spike-specific TCRs recognized epitopes lying outside the regions that are mutated in the B.1.351 and B.1.1.7 variants.

Trimming removed 1 base from V and 10 bases from J, leaving 13 bases between the germline ends. The CDR3 sequence holds 13 residues, the cysteine and phenylalanine included. Here the CDR3 DNA is all that survives: 39 bases in frame from base 1. This clonotype originated in an adult who received the AZD1222 COVID-19 vaccine. The starting material was peripheral blood, obtained 28 days after the second AZD1222 dose. This chain is built from TRBV12-3 or TRBV12-4 and TRBJ1-1; no D gene call is confident. The nucleotides are TGTGCCAGCAGTTTAGATGGCCCAACGGGAGCTTTCTTT. The encoded protein is CASSLDGPTGAFF.